The 6 T cell receptor beta chains below come from one sample, sequenced in a study of blood T cell repertoires in COVID-19. Sequencing was performed with immunoSEQ multiplex PCR; in TCRdb, only in-frame clones are kept and a portion is missing. The sample holds some 170,000 clones, around 87% seen once. Specimen: peripheral blood. These TCRs come from a woman aged 70-85 years with COVID-19, enrolled during active disease.

The chain recombines TRBV9 with TRBJ2-6, with a tentative D call TRBD1 (5 bases). Trimming shortened V by 2 bases and J by 1 base, and 7 bases separated the two germline ends. Germline CDR1 and CDR2: SGDLS and YYNGEE. The CDR3 is 15 residues long. CDR3 sequence: CASSVRTSGANVLTF. The CDR3 coding sequence is TGTGCCAGCAGCGTCCGGACATCTGGGGCCAACGTCCTGACTTTC.

The chain has TRBV9 and TRBJ2-2, with 9 positions matching TRBD2. V shed 0 bases, J shed 1 base, and the junction held 13 bases outside the gene matches. Germline assignment: CDR1 SGDLS and CDR2 YYNGEE. This CDR3 comprises 20 residues. The CDR3 coding sequence is TGTGCCAGCAGCGTAGGTGGCGGGAGGGGGGATATAGGGAACACCGGGGAGCTGTTTTTT. It is translated as CASSVGGGRGDIGNTGELFF.

This chain connects TRBV28 to TRBJ1-5; D gene ambiguous. Trimming took 2 bases from V and 0 from J, leaving 14 bases between them. This CDR3 has 17 residues. The germline V gene encodes CDR1 MDHEN and CDR2 SYDVKM. The chain's CDR3 is CASSLLGSRYSNQPQHF. CDR3 sequence (DNA): TGTGCCAGCAGTTTACTGGGGAGCAGGTATAGCAATCAGCCCCAGCATTTT.

In this sample, this clone turned up a few times. This CDR3 is CASKDRDGYSPLHF. CDR3 nucleotides: TGTGCCAGCAAGGACAGGGACGGGTATTCACCCCTCCACTTT. The chain combines TRBV27 with TRBJ1-6, with 8 bases lining up with TRBD1. The germline CDR1 and CDR2 sequences are MNHEY and SMNVEV (reference sequence). The V gene end was trimmed by 7 bases and the J gene end by 8 bases; junction bases not matched to a gene: 7. The CDR3 contains 14 residues.

The chain uses TRBV2 and TRBJ1-2; D gene uncertain. V was cut by 2 bases and J by 4 bases, with 8 bases left in between. This CDR3 spans 13 amino acids. Looked up from germline, CDR1 is SNHLY and CDR2 is FYNNEI. CDR3 nucleotides: TGTGCCAGCAGTGAAACATCCTCCTATGGCTACACCTTC. Amino acid sequence: CASSETSSYGYTF.

The V gene is TRBV28, the J gene TRBJ1-3, with D perhaps matching TRBD1 (5 bases). Germline assignment: CDR1 MDHEN and CDR2 SYDVKM. The CDR3 sequence is 13 residues long. The V end lost 5 bases, the J end lost 3 bases, and 8 bases lay between the germline ends. The CDR3 protein is CASSGTYGNTIYF. DNA for the CDR3: TGTGCCAGCAGTGGGACTTATGGAAACACCATATATTTT.